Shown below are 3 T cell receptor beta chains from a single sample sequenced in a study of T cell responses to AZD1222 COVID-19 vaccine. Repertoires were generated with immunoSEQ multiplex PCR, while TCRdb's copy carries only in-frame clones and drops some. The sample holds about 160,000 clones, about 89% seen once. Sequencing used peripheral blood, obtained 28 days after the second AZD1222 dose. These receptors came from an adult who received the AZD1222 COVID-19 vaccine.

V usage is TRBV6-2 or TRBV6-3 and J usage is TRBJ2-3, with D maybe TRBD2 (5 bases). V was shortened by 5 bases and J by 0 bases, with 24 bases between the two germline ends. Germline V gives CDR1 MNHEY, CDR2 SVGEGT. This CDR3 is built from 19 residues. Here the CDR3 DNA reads TGTGCCAGCAGTACCCTGAGGGATAGGATCTTACTTAGCACAGATACGCAGTATTTT. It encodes CASSTLRDRILLSTDTQYF.

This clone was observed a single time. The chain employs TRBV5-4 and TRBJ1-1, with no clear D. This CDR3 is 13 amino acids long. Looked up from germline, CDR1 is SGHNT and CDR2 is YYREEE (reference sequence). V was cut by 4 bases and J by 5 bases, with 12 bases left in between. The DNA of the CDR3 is TGTGCCAGCAGCCAGCCGCCGGAGACTGAAGCTTTCTTT. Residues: CASSQPPETEAFF.

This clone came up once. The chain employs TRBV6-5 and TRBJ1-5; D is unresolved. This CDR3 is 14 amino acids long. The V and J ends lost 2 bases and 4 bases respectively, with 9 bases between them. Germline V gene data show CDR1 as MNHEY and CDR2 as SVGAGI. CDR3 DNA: TGTGCCAGCAGTTACAGGGAAACAAATCAGCCCCAGCATTTT. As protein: CASSYRETNQPQHF.